Following are 8 T cell receptor beta chains from one sample sequenced in a study of cytomegalovirus exposure and HLA in healthy donors. Assay: immunoSEQ multiplex PCR; the TCRdb copy retains only in-frame clones and omits some. Among 200,000 to 250,000 clones listed, approximately 83% were seen once. The sample taken for sequencing was PBMCs. These receptors came from a woman in her 30s in good health and CMV-seropositive.

This chain joins TRBV5-1 and TRBJ1-2; 8 bases line up with TRBD1. V trimming: 3 bases; J trimming: 5 bases; junction bases outside the gene matches: 9. From germline, CDR1 is SGHRS and CDR2 YFSETQ. The CDR3 totals 15 residues. The CDR3 bases are TGCGCCAGCAGCTCGGCCGGGACAGGCACTTATGGCTACACCTTC. Translating it yields CASSSAGTGTYGYTF.

Ten or more counts support this clone. The V gene is TRBV6-5, the J gene TRBJ1-4; 7 bases align to TRBD1. With V trimmed by 6 bases and J by 8 bases, 9 bases remained unmatched. Germline V gives CDR1 MNHEY, CDR2 SVGAGI. This CDR3 region has 14 residues. The DNA for the CDR3 is TGTGCCAGCAGCCAGTCAGGGGGAAGGGAAAAACTGTTTTTT. This gives the protein CASSQSGGREKLFF.

This clone has just one count. V is TRBV2 and J is TRBJ2-1, with TRBD2 identical over 9 bases. CDR1 and CDR2 (germline): SNHLY, FYNNEI. After removal of 4 bases from V and 5 bases from J, the junction contained 9 bases not matched to a gene. This CDR3 spans 16 amino acids. CDR3 region: CASSALGGRADNEQFF. The DNA of the CDR3 is TGTGCCAGCAGTGCGTTGGGCGGGAGGGCCGACAATGAGCAGTTCTTC.

The table lists this clone with a count of one. The V and J genes are TRBV9 and TRBJ2-1, with a possible D match to TRBD2 (6 bases). Germline-derived CDR1 and CDR2 are SGDLS and YYNGEE. The length of the CDR3 is 15 residues. Trimming left V 3 bases short and J 4 bases short, with 14 bases between. CDR3 protein: CASSDTGTGYNEQFF. CDR3 DNA: TGTGCCAGCAGCGACACCGGGACTGGGTACAATGAGCAGTTCTTC.

This chain connects TRBV30 to TRBJ2-1; D is ambiguous. The germline CDR1 and CDR2 sequences are GTSNPN and SVGIG (reference sequence). CDR3 length: 13 amino acids. V was trimmed by 0 bases and J by 12 bases, leaving 15 bases between them. CDR3 sequence reads: CAWSVPKTSGQFF. CDR3 nucleotide sequence: TGTGCCTGGAGTGTACCGAAAACCTCGGGGCAGTTCTTC.

V usage is TRBV6-5 and J usage is TRBJ2-5; 10 bases fit TRBD2. After removal of 0 bases from V and 1 base from J, the junction contained 2 bases not matched to a gene. This CDR3 has 16 amino acids. The germline V gene has CDR1 MNHEY and CDR2 SVGAGI. CDR3 nucleotide sequence: TGTGCCAGCAGTTACTCGCCTAGCGGGAGCCAAGAGACCCAGTACTTC. Translating it yields CASSYSPSGSQETQYF.

This chain links TRBV5-1 with TRBJ2-7; 9 bases line up with TRBD1. Germline-derived CDR1 and CDR2 are SGHRS and YFSETQ. V trimming: 3 bases; J trimming: 4 bases; junction bases outside the gene matches: 8. The CDR3 runs to 15 residues. The CDR3 protein is CASSWTGANGYEQYF. DNA for the CDR3: TGCGCCAGCAGCTGGACAGGGGCGAACGGGTACGAGCAGTACTTC.

The V gene is TRBV28, the J gene TRBJ1-1; the D is unclear. The CDR3 covers 13 residues. V shed 7 bases and J shed 0 bases, with 9 bases lying between them. Germline V gives CDR1 MDHEN, CDR2 SYDVKM. Written as DNA, the CDR3 is TGTGCCAGCATGCGAGAAATGAACACTGAAGCTTTCTTT. This codes for CASMREMNTEAFF. The complete variable domain, with remaining parts taken from reference TRBV28 and TRBJ1-1, reads DVKVTQSSRYLVKRTGEKVFLECVQDMDHENMFWYRQDPGLGLRLIYFSYDVKMKEKGDIPEGYSVSREKKERFSLILESASTNQTSMYLCASMREMNTEAFFGQGTRLTVV.